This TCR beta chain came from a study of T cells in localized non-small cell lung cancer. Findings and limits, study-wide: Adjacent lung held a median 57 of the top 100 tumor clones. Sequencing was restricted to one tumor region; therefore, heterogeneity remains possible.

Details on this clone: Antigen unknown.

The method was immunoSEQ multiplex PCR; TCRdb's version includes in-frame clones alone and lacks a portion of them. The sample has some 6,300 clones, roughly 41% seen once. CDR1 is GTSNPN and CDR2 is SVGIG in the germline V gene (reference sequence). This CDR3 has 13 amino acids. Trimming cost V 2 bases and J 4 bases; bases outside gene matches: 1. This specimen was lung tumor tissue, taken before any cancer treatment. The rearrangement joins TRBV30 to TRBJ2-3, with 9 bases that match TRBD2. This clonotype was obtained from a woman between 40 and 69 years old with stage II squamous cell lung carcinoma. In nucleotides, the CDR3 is TGTGCCTGGAGTAAGCGGGAGGCAGATACGCAGTATTTT. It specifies CAWSKREADTQYF.